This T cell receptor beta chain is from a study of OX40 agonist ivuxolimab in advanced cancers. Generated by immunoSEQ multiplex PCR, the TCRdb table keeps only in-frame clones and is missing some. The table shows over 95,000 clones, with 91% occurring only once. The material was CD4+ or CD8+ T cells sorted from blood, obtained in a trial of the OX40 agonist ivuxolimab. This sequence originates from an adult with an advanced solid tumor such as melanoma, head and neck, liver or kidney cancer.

In DNA, the CDR3 is TGCGCCAGCAGCCCAGTTACAAGGACAGGTAGTGGGGAGACCCAGTACTTC. The encoded protein is CASSPVTRTGSGETQYF. The chain combines TRBV5-1 with TRBJ2-5; 7 nucleotides match TRBD1. This CDR3 contains 17 residues. Germline CDR1 and CDR2: SGHRS and YFSETQ. The ends lost 4 bases at V and 5 bases at J; junction bases unmatched: 17.